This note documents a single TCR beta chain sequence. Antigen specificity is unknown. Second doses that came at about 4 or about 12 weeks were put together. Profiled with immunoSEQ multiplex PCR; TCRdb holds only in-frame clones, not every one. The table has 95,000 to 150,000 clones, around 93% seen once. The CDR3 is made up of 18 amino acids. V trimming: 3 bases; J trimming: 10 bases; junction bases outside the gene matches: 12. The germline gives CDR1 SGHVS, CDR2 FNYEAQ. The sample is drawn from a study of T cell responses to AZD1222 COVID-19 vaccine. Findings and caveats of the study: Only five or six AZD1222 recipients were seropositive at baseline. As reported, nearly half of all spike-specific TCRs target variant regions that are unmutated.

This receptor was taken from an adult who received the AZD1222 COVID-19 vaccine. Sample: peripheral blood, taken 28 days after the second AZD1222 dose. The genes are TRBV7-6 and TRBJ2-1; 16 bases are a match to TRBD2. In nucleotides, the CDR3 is TGTGCCAGCAGCTTGGGACTAGCGGGAGGGATAGAGAAGGACGAGCAGTTCTTC. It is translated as CASSLGLAGGIEKDEQFF.